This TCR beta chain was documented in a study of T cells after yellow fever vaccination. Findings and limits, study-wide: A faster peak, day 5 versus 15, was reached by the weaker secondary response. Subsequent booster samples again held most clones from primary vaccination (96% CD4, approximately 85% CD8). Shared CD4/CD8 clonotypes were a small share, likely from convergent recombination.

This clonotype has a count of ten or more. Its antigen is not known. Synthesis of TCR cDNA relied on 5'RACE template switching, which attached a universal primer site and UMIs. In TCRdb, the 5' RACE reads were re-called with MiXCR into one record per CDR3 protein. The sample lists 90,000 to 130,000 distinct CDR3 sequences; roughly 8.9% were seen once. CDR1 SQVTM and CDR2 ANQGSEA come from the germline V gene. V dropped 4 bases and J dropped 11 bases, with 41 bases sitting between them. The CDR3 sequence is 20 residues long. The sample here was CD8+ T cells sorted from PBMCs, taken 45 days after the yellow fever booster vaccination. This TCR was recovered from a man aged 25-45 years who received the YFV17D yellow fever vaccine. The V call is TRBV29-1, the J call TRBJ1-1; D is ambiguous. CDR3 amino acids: CSVVIVPPEGQRKPLTGAFF. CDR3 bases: TGCAGCGTTGTGATCGTCCCTCCCGAGGGTCAGAGAAAACCACTTACCGGGGCTTTCTTT.